The clone carrying this T cell receptor (beta chain) was recorded a few times. Construction of TCR beta libraries relied on iRepertoire HTBI primers and on Arm-PCR targeting CDR3 regions. TCRdb recomputed calls from the multiplex PCR reads with MiXCR, one row per CDR3 protein. Of about 430,000 distinct CDR3 sequences in the sample, approximately 22% were seen once. Time point denoted: persistent/refractory GD, antithyroid drugs over 5 years with positive TRAb. Making the TCR library involved RNA that had been extracted from PBMCs. The data belong to a study of regulatory T cells in long-lasting Graves disease. Looked up from germline, CDR1 is MGHRA and CDR2 is YSYEKL. The CDR3 totals 15 residues. With 0 bases removed from V and 4 bases from J, the gap between germline ends came to 12 bases.

The sequence derives from a female donor with Graves disease. The specimen was peripheral blood mononuclear cells (PBMCs), collected when the disease was refractory, from a patient treated with antithyroid drugs. The J gene is TRBJ2-5, the V gene TRBV4-1; D gene uncertain. CDR3 sequence: CASSQEIPSRETQYF. The CDR3 nucleotides read TGCGCCAGCAGCCAAGAGATTCCCAGTAGAGAGACCCAGTACTTC.